The present T cell receptor beta chain was sequenced within a study of patients and donors after allogeneic stem cell transplantation. Germline V gene data show CDR1 as SGHVS and CDR2 as FNYEAQ. V lost 1 base and J lost 4, with 10 bases in between. This CDR3 is 14 amino acids long. TCRdb reanalysed the RT-PCR reads using MiXCR and keeps one entry per CDR3 protein. The table lists 150,000 to 200,000 distinct CDR3 sequences, 40% to 45% of them singletons. Sequencing input: blood, either unsorted or a sorted T cell fraction (not recorded which). This rearrangement joins TRBV7-6 to TRBJ1-1; D may be TRBD1 (6 bases). This clonotype was sampled from a human donor who was either an allogeneic HSCT recipient or a stem cell or donor lymphocyte infusion donor (not recorded which). It is not recorded whose cells these are; they may come from a transplant donor. The CDR3 DNA reads as TGTGCCAGCAGCTTAGGGCAGGGGATCACTGAAGCTTTCTTT. Its protein is CASSLGQGITEAFF.